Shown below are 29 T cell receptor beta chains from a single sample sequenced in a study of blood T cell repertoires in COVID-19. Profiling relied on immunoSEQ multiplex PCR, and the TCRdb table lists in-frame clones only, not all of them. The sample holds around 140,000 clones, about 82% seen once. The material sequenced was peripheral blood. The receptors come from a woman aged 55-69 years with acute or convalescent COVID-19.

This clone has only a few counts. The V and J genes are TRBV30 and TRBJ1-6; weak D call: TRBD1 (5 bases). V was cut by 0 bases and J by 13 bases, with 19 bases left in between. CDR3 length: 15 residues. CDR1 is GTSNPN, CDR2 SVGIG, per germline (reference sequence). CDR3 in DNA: TGTGCCTGGAGTGTCCGGGGGGTAATGTCCGTGCCCCTCCACTTT. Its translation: CAWSVRGVMSVPLHF.

CDR3 region: CASSLGTGAGYGYTF. Here the CDR3 DNA reads TGTGCCAGCAGTTTGGGGACAGGGGCAGGCTATGGCTACACCTTC. This sequence joins TRBV28 and TRBJ1-2; 10 nucleotides align to TRBD1. Germline V lookup: CDR1 MDHEN, CDR2 SYDVKM. Trimming cost V 3 bases and J 4 bases; bases outside gene matches: 5. The CDR3 runs to 15 residues.

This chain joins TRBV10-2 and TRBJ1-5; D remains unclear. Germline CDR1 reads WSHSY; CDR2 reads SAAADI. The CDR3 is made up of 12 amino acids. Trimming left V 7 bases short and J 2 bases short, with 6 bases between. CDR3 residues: CASNSGNQPQHF. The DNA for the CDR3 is TGCGCCAGCAATAGTGGCAATCAGCCCCAGCATTTT.

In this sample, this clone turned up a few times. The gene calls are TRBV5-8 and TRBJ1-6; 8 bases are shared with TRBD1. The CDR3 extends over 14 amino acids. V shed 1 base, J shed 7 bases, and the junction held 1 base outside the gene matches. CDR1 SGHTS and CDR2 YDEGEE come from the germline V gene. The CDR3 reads CASSLRQGNSPLHF. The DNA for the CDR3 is TGTGCCAGCAGCTTGAGACAGGGGAATTCACCCCTCCACTTT.

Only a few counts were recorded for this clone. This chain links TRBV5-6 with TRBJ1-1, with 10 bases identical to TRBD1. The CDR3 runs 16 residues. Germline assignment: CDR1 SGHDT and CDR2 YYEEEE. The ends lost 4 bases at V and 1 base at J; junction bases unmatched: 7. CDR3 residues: CASSRDRGLWNTEAFF. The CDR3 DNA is TGTGCCAGCAGCCGCGACAGGGGGCTCTGGAACACTGAAGCTTTCTTT. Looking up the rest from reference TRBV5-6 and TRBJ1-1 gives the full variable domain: DAGVTQSPTHLIKTRGQQVTLRCSPKSGHDTVSWYQQALGQGPQFIFQYYEEEERQRGNFPDRFSGHQFPNYSSELNVNALLLGDSALYLCASSRDRGLWNTEAFFGQGTRLTVV.

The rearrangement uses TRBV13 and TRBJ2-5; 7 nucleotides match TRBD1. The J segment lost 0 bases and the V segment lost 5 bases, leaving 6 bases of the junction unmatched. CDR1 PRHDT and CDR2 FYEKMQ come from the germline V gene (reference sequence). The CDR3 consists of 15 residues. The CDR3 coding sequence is TGTGCCAGCAGCCTTCAGGGGGAGTACCAAGAGACCCAGTACTTC. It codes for CASSLQGEYQETQYF.

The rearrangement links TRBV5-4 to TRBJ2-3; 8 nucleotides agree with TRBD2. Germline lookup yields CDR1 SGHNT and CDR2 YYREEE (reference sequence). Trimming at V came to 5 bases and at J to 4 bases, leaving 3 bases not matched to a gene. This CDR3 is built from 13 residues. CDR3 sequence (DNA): TGTGCCAGCAGAGGGACTAGATCAGATACGCAGTATTTT. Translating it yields CASRGTRSDTQYF.

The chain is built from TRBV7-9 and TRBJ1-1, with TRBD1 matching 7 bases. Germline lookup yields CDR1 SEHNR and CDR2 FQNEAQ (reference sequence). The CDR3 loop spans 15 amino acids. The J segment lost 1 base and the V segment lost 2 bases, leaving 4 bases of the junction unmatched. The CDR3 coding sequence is TGTGCCAGCAGCTTAAGACAGGGCCCGAACACTGAAGCTTTCTTT. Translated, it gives CASSLRQGPNTEAFF.

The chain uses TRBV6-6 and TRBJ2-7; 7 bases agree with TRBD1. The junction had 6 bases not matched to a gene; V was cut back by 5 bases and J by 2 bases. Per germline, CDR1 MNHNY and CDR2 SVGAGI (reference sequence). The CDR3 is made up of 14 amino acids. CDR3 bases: TGTGCCAGCAGTGGCAGGACAGGCGCCTACGAGCAGTACTTC. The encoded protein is CASSGRTGAYEQYF.

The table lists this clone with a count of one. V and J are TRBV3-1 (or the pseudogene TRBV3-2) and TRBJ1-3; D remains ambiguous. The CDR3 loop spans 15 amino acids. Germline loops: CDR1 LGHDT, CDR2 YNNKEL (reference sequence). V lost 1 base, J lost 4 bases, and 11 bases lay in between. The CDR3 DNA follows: TGTGCCAGCAGCCAAGGTGGCCTTTCCGGAAACACCATATATTTT. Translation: CASSQGGLSGNTIYF.

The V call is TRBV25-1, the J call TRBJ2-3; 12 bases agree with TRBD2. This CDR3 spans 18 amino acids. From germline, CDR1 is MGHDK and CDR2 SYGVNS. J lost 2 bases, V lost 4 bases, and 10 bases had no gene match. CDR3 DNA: TGTGCCAGCAGTGGAATTTCGCTAGCGGGGGGGCCCACAGATACGCAGTATTTT. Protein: CASSGISLAGGPTDTQYF. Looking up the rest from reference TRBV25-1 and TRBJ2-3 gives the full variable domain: EADIYQTPRYLVIGTGKKITLECSQTMGHDKMYWYQQDPGMELHLIHYSYGVNSTEKGDLSSESTVSRIRTEHFPLTLESARPSHTSQYLCASSGISLAGGPTDTQYFGPGTRLTVL.

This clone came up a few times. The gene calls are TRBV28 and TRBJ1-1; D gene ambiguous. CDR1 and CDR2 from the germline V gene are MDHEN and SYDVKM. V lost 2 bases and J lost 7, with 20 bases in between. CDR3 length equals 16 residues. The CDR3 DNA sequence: TGTGCCAGCAGTTTAAGCGGCTCCACAAGGTTGATTGAAGCTTTCTTT. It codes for CASSLSGSTRLIEAFF.

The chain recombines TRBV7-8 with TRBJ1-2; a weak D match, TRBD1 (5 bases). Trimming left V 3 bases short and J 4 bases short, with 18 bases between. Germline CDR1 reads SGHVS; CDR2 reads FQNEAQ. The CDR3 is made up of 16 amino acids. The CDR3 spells CASSLVPIQGTYGYTF. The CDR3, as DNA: TGTGCCAGCAGCTTGGTCCCCATCCAGGGTACCTATGGCTACACCTTC.

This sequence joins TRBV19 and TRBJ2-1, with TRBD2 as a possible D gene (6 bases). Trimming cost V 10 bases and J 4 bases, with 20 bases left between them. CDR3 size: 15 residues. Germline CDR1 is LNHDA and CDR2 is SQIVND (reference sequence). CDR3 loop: CATSHSGVFYNEQFF. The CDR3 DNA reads TGTGCCACTTCCCACTCGGGGGTATTTTACAATGAGCAGTTCTTC.

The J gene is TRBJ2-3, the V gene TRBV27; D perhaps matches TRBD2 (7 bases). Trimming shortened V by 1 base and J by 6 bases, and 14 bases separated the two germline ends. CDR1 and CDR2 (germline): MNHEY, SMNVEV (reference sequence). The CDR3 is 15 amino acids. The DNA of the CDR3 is TGTGCCAGCAGTTTATTAGGGGGGGCCCCCGATACGCAGTATTTT. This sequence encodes CASSLLGGAPDTQYF.

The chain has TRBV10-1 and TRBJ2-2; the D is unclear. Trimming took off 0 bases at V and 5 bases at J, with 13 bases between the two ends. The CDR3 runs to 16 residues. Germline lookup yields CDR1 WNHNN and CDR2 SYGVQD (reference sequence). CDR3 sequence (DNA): TGCGCCAGCAGTGAGTCGCTCAGCCCGGGTACCGGGGAGCTGTTTTTT. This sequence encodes CASSESLSPGTGELFF.

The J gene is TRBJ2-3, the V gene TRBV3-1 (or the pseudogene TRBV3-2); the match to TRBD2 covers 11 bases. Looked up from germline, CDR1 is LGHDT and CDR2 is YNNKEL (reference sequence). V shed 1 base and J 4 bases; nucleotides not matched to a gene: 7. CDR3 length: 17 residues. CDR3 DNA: TGTGCCAGCAGCCAAGGGGGAACTAGCGGGGGAGCAGATACGCAGTATTTT. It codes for CASSQGGTSGGADTQYF.

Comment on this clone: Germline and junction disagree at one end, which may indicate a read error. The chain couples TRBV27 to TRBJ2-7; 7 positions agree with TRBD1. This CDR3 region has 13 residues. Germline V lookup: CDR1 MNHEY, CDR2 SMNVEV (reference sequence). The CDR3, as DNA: TGTGCCAGCAGCCGACAGGGTGGGGCGAGTATTGGATTC. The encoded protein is CASSRQGGASIGF.

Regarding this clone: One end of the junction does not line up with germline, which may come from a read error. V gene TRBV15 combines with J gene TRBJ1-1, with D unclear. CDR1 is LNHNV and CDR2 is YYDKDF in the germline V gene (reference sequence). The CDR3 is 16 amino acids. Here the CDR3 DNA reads TGTGCCACCAGCAGAGATCGAGGGTCAGGTGCCGGTCTGACGGGCTTT. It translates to CATSRDRGSGAGLTGF.

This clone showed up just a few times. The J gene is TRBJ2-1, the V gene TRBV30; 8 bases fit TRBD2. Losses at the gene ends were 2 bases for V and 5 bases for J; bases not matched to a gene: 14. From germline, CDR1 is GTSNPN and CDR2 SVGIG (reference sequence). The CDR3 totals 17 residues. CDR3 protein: CAWSPPAGLDWDNEQFF. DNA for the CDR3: TGTGCCTGGAGTCCCCCAGCGGGACTAGATTGGGACAATGAGCAGTTCTTC.

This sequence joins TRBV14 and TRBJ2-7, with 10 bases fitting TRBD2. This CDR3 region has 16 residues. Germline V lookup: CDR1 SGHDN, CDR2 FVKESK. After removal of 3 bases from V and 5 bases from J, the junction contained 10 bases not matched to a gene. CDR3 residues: CASSQGMIAGGHEQYF. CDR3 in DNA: TGTGCCAGCAGCCAGGGGATGATAGCGGGGGGACACGAGCAGTACTTC.

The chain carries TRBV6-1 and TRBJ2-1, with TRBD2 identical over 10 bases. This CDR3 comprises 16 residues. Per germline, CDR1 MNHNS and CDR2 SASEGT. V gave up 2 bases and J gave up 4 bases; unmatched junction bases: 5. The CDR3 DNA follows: TGTGCCAGCAGTGAAAGCGGGGGGGAGAGATACAATGAGCAGTTCTTC. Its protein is CASSESGGERYNEQFF.

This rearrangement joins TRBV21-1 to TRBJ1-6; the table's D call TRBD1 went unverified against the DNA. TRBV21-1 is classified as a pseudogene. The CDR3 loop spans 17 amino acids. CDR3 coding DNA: TGTGCCAGCAGCAAAGAGGGACAGGGAGGTAATAATTCACCCCTCCACTTT. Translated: CASSKEGQGGNNSPLHF.

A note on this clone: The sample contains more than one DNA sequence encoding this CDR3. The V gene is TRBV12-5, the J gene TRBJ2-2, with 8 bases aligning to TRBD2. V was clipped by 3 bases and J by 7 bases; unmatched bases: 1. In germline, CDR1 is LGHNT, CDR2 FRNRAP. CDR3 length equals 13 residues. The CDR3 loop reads CASGFLAGGELFF. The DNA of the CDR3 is TGTGCTAGTGGTTTCCTAGCGGGCGGGGAGCTGTTTTTT.

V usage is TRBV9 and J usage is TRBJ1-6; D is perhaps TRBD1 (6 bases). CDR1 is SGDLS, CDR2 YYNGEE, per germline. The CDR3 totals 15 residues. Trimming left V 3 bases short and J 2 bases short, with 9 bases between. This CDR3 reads CASSARDTYNSPLHF. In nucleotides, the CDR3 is TGTGCCAGCAGCGCTCGGGACACCTATAATTCACCCCTCCACTTT.

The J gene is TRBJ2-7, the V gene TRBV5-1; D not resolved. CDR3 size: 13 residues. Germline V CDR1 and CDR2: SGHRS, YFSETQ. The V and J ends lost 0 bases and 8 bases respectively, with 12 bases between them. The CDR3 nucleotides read TGCGCCAGCAGCTTGGGTACAGTATCCAAGCAGTACTTC. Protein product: CASSLGTVSKQYF.

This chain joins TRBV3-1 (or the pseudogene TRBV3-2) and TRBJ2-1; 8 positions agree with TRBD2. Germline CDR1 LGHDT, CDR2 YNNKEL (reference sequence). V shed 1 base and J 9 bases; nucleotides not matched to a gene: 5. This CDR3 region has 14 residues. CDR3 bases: TGTGCCAGCAGCCAAGCGGGGGGGGCCGGTGAGCAGTTCTTC. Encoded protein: CASSQAGGAGEQFF.

The CDR3 nucleotides read TGTGCCACCAGGACAGGTACTTCACCCCTCCACTTT. Its protein product is CATRTGTSPLHF. The chain recombines TRBV6-5 with TRBJ1-6; 7 bases agree with TRBD1. The CDR3 covers 12 residues. The germline gives CDR1 MNHEY, CDR2 SVGAGI. Trimming took 10 bases from V and 9 from J; bases not matched to a gene: 6.

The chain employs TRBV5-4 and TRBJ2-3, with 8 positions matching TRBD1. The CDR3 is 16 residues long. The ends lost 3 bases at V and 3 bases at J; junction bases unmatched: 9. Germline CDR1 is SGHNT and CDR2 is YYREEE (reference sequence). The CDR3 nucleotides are TGTGCCAGCAGCTCAAACCGGGACAGGCGGACAGATACGCAGTATTTT. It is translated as CASSSNRDRRTDTQYF.